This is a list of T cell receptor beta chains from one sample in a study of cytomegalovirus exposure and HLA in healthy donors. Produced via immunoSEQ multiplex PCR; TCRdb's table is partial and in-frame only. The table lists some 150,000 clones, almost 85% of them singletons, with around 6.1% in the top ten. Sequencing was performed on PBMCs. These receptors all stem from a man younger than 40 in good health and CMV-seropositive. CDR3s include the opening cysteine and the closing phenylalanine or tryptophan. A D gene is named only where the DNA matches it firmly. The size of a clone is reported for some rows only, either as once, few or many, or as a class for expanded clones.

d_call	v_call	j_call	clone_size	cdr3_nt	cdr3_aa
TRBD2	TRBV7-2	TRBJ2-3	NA	TGTGCCAGCAGCTTAGCTCGGCTACTAGCGGGGGAGGGGGATACGCAGTATTTT	CASSLARLLAGEGDTQYF
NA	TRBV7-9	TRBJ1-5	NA	TGTTCCAGCAGCCCCGGACAGCTCGGACAGCCCCAGCATTTT	CSSSPGQLGQPQHF
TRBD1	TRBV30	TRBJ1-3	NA	TGTGCCTGGAGTCCCGGGACAGCGGCATATTTGAGCTCTGGAAACACCATATATTTT	CAWSPGTAAYLSSGNTIYF
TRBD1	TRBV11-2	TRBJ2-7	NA	TGTGCCAGCAGCTTTTCAGGACAGGGCTCTTACGAGCAGTACTTC	CASSFSGQGSYEQYF
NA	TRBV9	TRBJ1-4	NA	TGTGCCAGCAGCGCCAAAGGGGGGGCGCGCGGTAATGAAAAACTGTTTTTT	CASSAKGGARGNEKLFF
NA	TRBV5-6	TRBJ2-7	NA	TGTGCCAGCAGCTACCTACAGGGCTACGAGCAGTACTTC	CASSYLQGYEQYF
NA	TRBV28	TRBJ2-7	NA	TGTGCCAGCAGTTTAGCTACTAGCTCTCAGTACTTC	CASSLATSSQYF
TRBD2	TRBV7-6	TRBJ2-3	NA	TGTGCCAGCAGCTTAGCGCGCGGGCTAGCGGGAGGGTTCGGAGATACGCAGTATTTT	CASSLARGLAGGFGDTQYF
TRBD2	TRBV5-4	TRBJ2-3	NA	TGTGCCAGCACTCCGGGGGGGCCCACAGATACGCAGTATTTT	CASTPGGPTDTQYF
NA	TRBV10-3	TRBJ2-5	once	TGTGCCATCAGTGATAGCGGCAGGGCAGTAGAGACCCAGTACTTC	CAISDSGRAVETQYF
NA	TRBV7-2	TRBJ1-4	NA	TGTGCCAGCAGCTTAGATGGCCTGAAACTGTTTTTT	CASSLDGLKLFF
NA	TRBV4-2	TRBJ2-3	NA	TGTGCCAGCAGCCAAGGTTTCCGGGAGCCCCTCGCAGATACGCAGTATTTT	CASSQGFREPLADTQYF
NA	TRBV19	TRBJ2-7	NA	TGTGCCAGTAGTTATTTAGGCAGGACCTACGAGCAGTACTTC	CASSYLGRTYEQYF
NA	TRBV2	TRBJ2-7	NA	TGTGCCAGCGGGGCCCTTCCCTACGAGCAGTACTTC	CASGALPYEQYF
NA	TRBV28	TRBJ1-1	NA	TGTGCCAGCAGACCGTTAACAGGGAGCACTGAAGCTTTCTTT	CASRPLTGSTEAFF
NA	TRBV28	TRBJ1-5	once	TGTGCCAGCAGTTTACCGGGTGGCAATCAGCCCCAGCATTTT	CASSLPGGNQPQHF
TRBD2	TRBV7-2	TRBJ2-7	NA	TGTGCCAGCAGCGTCGATAGCGGGAGGGCCTCCGAGCAGTACTTC	CASSVDSGRASEQYF
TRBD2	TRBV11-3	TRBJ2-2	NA	TGTGCCAGCAGCCCTAGCGGGAGTACCGGGGAGCTGTTTTTT	CASSPSGSTGELFF
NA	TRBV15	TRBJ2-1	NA	TGTGCCACCAGCAGAGATCTGGCATCAATATCGGGTGGGCAGTTCTTC	CATSRDLASISGGQFF
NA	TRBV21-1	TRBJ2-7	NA	TGTGCCAGCCCCGGGACAGGGGAACCCTACGAGCAGTACTTC	CASPGTGEPYEQYF
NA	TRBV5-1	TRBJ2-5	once	TGCGCCAGCAGCTTGGGGGGGGGCCAGACCCAGTACTTC	CASSLGGGQTQYF
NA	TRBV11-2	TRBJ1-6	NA	TGTGCCAGCAGCTTAGACGGTTCACCCCTCCACTTT	CASSLDGSPLHF
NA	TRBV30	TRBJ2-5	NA	TGTGCCTGGAGTGTTTCAGAAGAGACCCAGTACTTC	CAWSVSEETQYF
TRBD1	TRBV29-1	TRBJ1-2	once	TGCAGCGTAGAGGACAGGGGCCGGAGGGATGGCTACACCTTC	CSVEDRGRRDGYTF
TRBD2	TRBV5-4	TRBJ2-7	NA	TGTGCCAGTAATCTAGCGGGAGGTGGTGAGCAGTACTTC	CASNLAGGGEQYF
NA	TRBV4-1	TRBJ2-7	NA	TGCGCCAGCAGCCGCGGGGGCCCCTACGAGCAGTACTTC	CASSRGGPYEQYF
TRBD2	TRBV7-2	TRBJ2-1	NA	TGTGCCAGCAGCCGGACTAGCGGGGATTACAATGAGCAGTTCTTC	CASSRTSGDYNEQFF
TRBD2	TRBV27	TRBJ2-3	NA	TGTGCCAGCAGTTTATCGATTAGGCGGGGGGGCCGTACAGATACGCAGTATTTT	CASSLSIRRGGRTDTQYF
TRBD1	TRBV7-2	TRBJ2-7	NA	TGTGCCAGCAGCAAACCACGGAGTACAGGGGGCTACGAGCAGTACTTC	CASSKPRSTGGYEQYF
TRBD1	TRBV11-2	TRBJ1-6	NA	TGTGCCAGCAGCTTAGAAGGGACAGGGGCCAATTCACCCCTCCACTTT	CASSLEGTGANSPLHF
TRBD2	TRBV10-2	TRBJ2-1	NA	TGCGCCAGCAGTGAGTTTAAGGGACTAGCGGTCTACAATGAGCAGTTCTTC	CASSEFKGLAVYNEQFF